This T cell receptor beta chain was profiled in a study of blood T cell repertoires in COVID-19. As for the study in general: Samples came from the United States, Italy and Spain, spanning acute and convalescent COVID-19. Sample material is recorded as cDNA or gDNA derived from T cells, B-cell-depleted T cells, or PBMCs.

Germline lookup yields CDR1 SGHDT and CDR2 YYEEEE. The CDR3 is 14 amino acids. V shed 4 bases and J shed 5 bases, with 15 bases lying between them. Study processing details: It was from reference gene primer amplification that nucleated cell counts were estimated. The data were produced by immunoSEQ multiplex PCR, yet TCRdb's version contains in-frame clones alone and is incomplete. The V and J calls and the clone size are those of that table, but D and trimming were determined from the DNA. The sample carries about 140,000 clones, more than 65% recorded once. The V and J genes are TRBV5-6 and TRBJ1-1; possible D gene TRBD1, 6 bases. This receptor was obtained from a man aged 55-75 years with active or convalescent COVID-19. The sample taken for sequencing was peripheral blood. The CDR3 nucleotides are TGTGCCAGCAGCCCGACAGGAGTAGGGACTGAAGCTTTCTTT. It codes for CASSPTGVGTEAFF. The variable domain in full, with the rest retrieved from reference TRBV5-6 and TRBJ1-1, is DAGVTQSPTHLIKTRGQQVTLRCSPKSGHDTVSWYQQALGQGPQFIFQYYEEEERQRGNFPDRFSGHQFPNYSSELNVNALLLGDSALYLCASSPTGVGTEAFFGQGTRLTVV.